Listed here are 8 T cell receptor beta chains from one sample, sequenced in a study of blood T cell repertoires in COVID-19. The table came from immunoSEQ multiplex PCR; TCRdb's copy has only in-frame clones and leaves some out. The repertoire holds 210,000 or so clones, with about four fifths as singletons. Sequencing was performed on peripheral blood. The receptors were gathered from a woman of 80 years or more with acute or convalescent COVID-19.

The CDR3 region is CASGPQAGAYNEQFF. CDR3 coding DNA: TGTGCTAGTGGTCCCCAAGCGGGGGCCTACAATGAGCAGTTCTTC. The J gene is TRBJ2-1, the V gene TRBV12-5, with 8 bases lining up with TRBD2. The CDR3 consists of 15 residues. Germline V gene lookup returns CDR1 LGHNT and CDR2 FRNRAP. J lost 2 bases, V lost 5 bases, and 5 bases had no gene match.

This chain links TRBV2 with TRBJ2-5, with D possibly being TRBD1 (8 bases). The CDR3 totals 13 residues. Germline CDR1 is SNHLY and CDR2 is FYNNEI. Trimming took off 9 bases at V and 5 bases at J, with 16 bases between the two ends. The CDR3 DNA reads TGTGCCAGTAGACAACAGGGGGGGGAGACCCAGTACTTC. It codes for CASRQQGGETQYF.

This clone appeared a single time. V is TRBV6-2 or TRBV6-3 and J is TRBJ2-7; 12 positions match TRBD1. The germline V gene has CDR1 MNHEY and CDR2 SVGEGT. This CDR3 is built from 13 residues. Germline trimming cut 2 bases from V and 9 bases from J; bases unmatched to any gene: 2. The CDR3 DNA is TGTGCCAGCAGTTACCGGGACAGGGGGCTGCAGTACTTC. This encodes CASSYRDRGLQYF.

The rearrangement links TRBV6-5 to TRBJ2-5, with TRBD1 matching 10 bases. The ends lost 10 bases at V and 4 bases at J; junction bases unmatched: 9. The CDR3 has 14 amino acids. CDR1 and CDR2 from the germline V gene are MNHEY and SVGAGI. CDR3 protein: CAITTGGAGETQYF. For the CDR3, the DNA is TGTGCCATAACGACAGGGGGCGCGGGAGAGACCCAGTACTTC.

The chain joins TRBV18 to TRBJ2-5; maybe TRBD2 (6 bases). CDR3 length equals 16 residues. Germline CDR1 is KGHSH and CDR2 is LQKENI. Trimming stripped 6 bases from V and 3 bases from J, with 20 bases between. The CDR3 DNA is TGTGCCAGCTCTCCCGTTAGGGACTCAGTGGAAGAGACCCAGTACTTC. It translates to CASSPVRDSVEETQYF.

The chain is built from TRBV5-1 and TRBJ1-1; TRBD1 agrees at 8 bases. There are 15 residues in the CDR3. The V gene's germline CDR1 is SGHRS and CDR2 YFSETQ. Trimming took 6 bases from V and 0 from J; bases not matched to a gene: 7. The CDR3 loop is CASMPSGGMNTEAFF. In DNA, the CDR3 is TGCGCCAGCATGCCCTCAGGGGGCATGAACACTGAAGCTTTCTTT.

This clone was seen more than once but under ten times. V usage is TRBV5-1 and J usage is TRBJ2-7; 10 positions agree with TRBD2. In germline, CDR1 is SGHRS, CDR2 YFSETQ. This CDR3 region has 16 residues. V lost 0 bases to trimming and J lost 0 bases; unmatched junction nucleotides: 3. The CDR3 loop is CASSLVASGSSYEQYF. CDR3 coding DNA: TGCGCCAGCAGCTTGGTGGCTAGCGGGAGCTCCTACGAGCAGTACTTC.

V usage is TRBV5-6 and J usage is TRBJ1-4; TRBD1 is a possible D gene (5 bases). The CDR3 sequence is 14 residues long. Trimming cost V 0 bases and J 4 bases, with 7 bases left between them. Germline CDR1 is SGHDT and CDR2 is YYEEEE. The CDR3 spells CASSLVQVNEKLFF. The CDR3 region has the DNA TGTGCCAGCAGCTTGGTACAGGTTAATGAAAAACTGTTTTTT.